The 16 T cell receptor beta chains listed next were all sequenced from one sample in a study of T cells in Graves' hyperthyroidism and ophthalmopathy (dated by TCRdb to about 2019). The method was multiplex PCR. TCRdb shows the sequencer as Illumina HiSeq 2000. The TCR beta CDR3 regions were amplified from RNA transcripts. The first round of RT-PCR for the TCR CDR3 was performed with the HTBI primer set and the Qiagen OneStep RT-PCR kit. TCRdb handled the public reads itself, with Q25 trimming in fastp and clone calling in MiXCR, and kept productive beta chains. When rows share a CDR3 protein, they turn into one entry using the most common DNA and genes. The sample table shows fewer than 750,000 distinct CDR3 sequences, and 46% are seen once. The top ten clones comprise around 7.7% of the sample. The sample consisted of peripheral blood or thyroid tissue (not recorded which). These receptors came from a woman under 30 with Graves' hyperthyroidism.

The J gene is TRBJ2-3, the V gene TRBV20-1; 8 bases are shared with TRBD2. Losses at the gene ends were 3 bases for V and 2 bases for J; bases not matched to a gene: 10. The CDR3 sequence is 16 residues long. The germline V gene has CDR1 DFQATT and CDR2 SNEGSKA (reference sequence). The chain's CDR3 is CSASLAGGGFTDTQYF. CDR3 DNA: TGCAGTGCTAGTTTGGCGGGAGGAGGTTTCACAGATACGCAGTATTTT.

In its sample, this clonotype was seen many times. This chain joins TRBV20-1 and TRBJ2-7; 14 positions agree with TRBD2. The CDR3 is 16 amino acids. The germline V gene encodes CDR1 DFQATT and CDR2 SNEGSKA (reference sequence). The V gene end was trimmed by 6 bases and the J gene end by 1 base; junction bases not matched to a gene: 8. The CDR3 nucleotides read TGCAGTGCGGTGACTAGCGGGAGGGCCCAGTCCTACGAGCAGTACTTC. Translation gives CSAVTSGRAQSYEQYF.

This chain uses TRBV9 with TRBJ2-7; 9 positions agree with TRBD2. Germline lookup yields CDR1 SGDLS and CDR2 YYNGEE. Trimming at V came to 4 bases and at J to 6 bases, leaving 11 bases not matched to a gene. This CDR3 is 15 amino acids long. The CDR3 coding sequence is TGTGCCAGCAGCTTAAGTAGCGGGAGTTGGGCCGAGCAGTACTTC. This encodes CASSLSSGSWAEQYF. The full variable domain, completed using reference TRBV9 and TRBJ2-7, is DSGVTQTPKHLITATGQRVTLRCSPRSGDLSVYWYQQSLDQGLQFLIQYYNGEERAKGNILERFSAQQFPDLHSELNLSSLELGDSALYFCASSLSSGSWAEQYFGPGTRLTVT.

In this sample, this clonotype turned up many times. The chain employs TRBV7-2 and TRBJ1-1; tentative D call: TRBD1 (5 bases). The CDR3 loop spans 13 amino acids. Trimming pared 5 bases from V and 8 bases from J, leaving 15 bases between. The V gene's germline CDR1 is SGHTA and CDR2 FQGNSA. CDR3 sequence: CASSHTNNREAFF. The CDR3 coding sequence is TGTGCCAGCAGCCACACGAATAACAGGGAAGCTTTCTTT. The full variable domain, in which reference TRBV7-2 and TRBJ1-1 provide the parts outside the CDR3, is GAGVSQSPSNKVTEKGKDVELRCDPISGHTALYWYRQSLGQGLEFLIYFQGNSAPDKSGLPSDRFSAERTGGSVSTLTIQRTQQEDSAVYLCASSHTNNREAFFGQGTRLTVV.

This chain links TRBV30 with TRBJ2-7; no clear D gene. The CDR3 contains 12 residues. Germline V gene lookup returns CDR1 GTSNPN and CDR2 SVGIG (reference sequence). Trimming stripped 3 bases from V and 4 bases from J, with 10 bases between. The CDR3 reads CAWSFSGYEQYF. The CDR3 coding sequence is TGTGCCTGGAGCTTTAGTGGGTACGAGCAGTACTTC. Combining the CDR3 with reference TRBV30 and TRBJ2-7 gives the whole variable domain SQTIHQWPATLVQPVGSPLSLECTVEGTSNPNLYWYRQAAGRGLQLLFYSVGIGQISSEVPQNLSASRPQDRQFILSSKKLLLSDSGFYLCAWSFSGYEQYFGPGTRLTVT.

This clonotype was observed many times. This chain links TRBV2 with TRBJ1-2; 9 bases fit TRBD1. Germline loops: CDR1 SNHLY, CDR2 FYNNEI. There are 15 residues in the CDR3. V trimming: 3 bases; J trimming: 4 bases; junction bases outside the gene matches: 6. The CDR3 reads CASSDRTGAGYGYTF. CDR3 DNA sequence: TGTGCCAGCAGTGATAGGACAGGGGCGGGCTATGGCTACACCTTC. The full variable domain, in which reference TRBV2 and TRBJ1-2 provide the parts outside the CDR3, is EPEVTQTPSHQVTQMGQEVILRCVPISNHLYFYWYRQILGQKVEFLVSFYNNEISEKSEIFDDQFSVERPDGSNFTLKIRSTKLEDSAMYFCASSDRTGAGYGYTFGSGTRLTVV.

This clonotype showed up just a few times. V gene TRBV27 combines with J gene TRBJ1-1, with no clear D. The CDR3 covers 11 residues. CDR1 and CDR2 (germline): MNHEY, SMNVEV (reference sequence). Trimming stripped 4 bases from V and 6 bases from J, with 6 bases between. This CDR3 reads CASSSAAEAFF. Here the CDR3 DNA reads TGTGCCAGCAGTTCCGCCGCTGAAGCTTTCTTT.

This clonotype was seen repeatedly, ten times or more. V is TRBV6-5 and J is TRBJ1-5; D uncertain. The germline V gene encodes CDR1 MNHEY and CDR2 SVGAGI. CDR3 size: 15 residues. V was cut by 0 bases and J by 6 bases, with 12 bases left in between. This chain's CDR3 is CASSYSFGVSQPQHF. The CDR3 DNA is TGTGCCAGCAGTTACTCGTTCGGGGTAAGTCAGCCCCAGCATTTT.

This clonotype showed up many times. CDR3 region: CSAQGQDHYGYTF. CDR3 in DNA: TGCAGTGCCCAGGGACAGGATCACTATGGCTACACCTTC. This chain links TRBV20-1 with TRBJ1-2; 8 bases are shared with TRBD1. This CDR3 has 13 amino acids. V trimming: 6 bases; J trimming: 3 bases; junction bases outside the gene matches: 6. In germline, CDR1 is DFQATT, CDR2 SNEGSKA (reference sequence).

The chain carries TRBV25-1 and TRBJ1-1; D uncertain. V was trimmed by 6 bases and J by 1 base, leaving 12 bases between them. The germline V gene encodes CDR1 MGHDK and CDR2 SYGVNS. CDR3 length equals 14 residues. The CDR3 DNA is TGTGCCAGCAGCGCCGTGGTCAGGAACACTGAAGCTTTCTTT. Its protein product is CASSAVVRNTEAFF.

V and J are TRBV5-6 and TRBJ1-4, with D unclear. Germline values: CDR1 SGHDT, CDR2 YYEEEE. The CDR3 sequence is 15 residues long. V lost 1 base to trimming and J lost 7 bases, with 14 bases between them. The chain's CDR3 is CASSLLSPDGEKLFF. In DNA, the CDR3 is TGTGCCAGCAGCTTGTTGTCCCCCGACGGTGAAAAACTGTTTTTT.

The chain links TRBV7-9 to TRBJ2-2; the match to TRBD2 covers 11 bases. CDR3 length equals 15 residues. Looked up from germline, CDR1 is SEHNR and CDR2 is FQNEAQ (reference sequence). With 5 bases clipped from V and 3 bases from J, the junction kept 2 bases outside the gene matches. CDR3 sequence: CASSGTSGDTGELFF. CDR3 bases: TGTGCCAGCAGCGGGACTAGCGGAGACACCGGGGAGCTGTTTTTT. Complete variable domain (other parts from reference TRBV7-9 and TRBJ2-2): DTGVSQNPRHKITKRGQNVTFRCDPISEHNRLYWYRQTLGQGPEFLTYFQNEAQLEKSRLLSDRFSAERPKGSFSTLEIQRTEQGDSAMYLCASSGTSGDTGELFFGEGSRLTVL.

The chain has TRBV20-1 and TRBJ1-2, with 8 bases aligning to TRBD1. From germline, CDR1 is DFQATT and CDR2 SNEGSKA (reference sequence). Losses at the gene ends were 7 bases for V and 6 bases for J; bases not matched to a gene: 13. This CDR3 region has 14 residues. DNA for the CDR3: TGCAGTGTCAGAATAGACAGGGGTTTTGATGGCTACACCTTC. This sequence encodes CSVRIDRGFDGYTF.

The genes are TRBV19 and TRBJ2-7, with 10 bases lining up with TRBD2. CDR1 is LNHDA and CDR2 is SQIVND in the germline V gene (reference sequence). The ends lost 4 bases at V and 3 bases at J; junction bases unmatched: 9. CDR3 size: 16 residues. In DNA, the CDR3 is TGTGCCAGTAGTACCGAATTTAGCGGGAGGATCTACGAGCAGTACTTC. It translates to CASSTEFSGRIYEQYF.

V is TRBV7-8 and J is TRBJ2-5; D may be TRBD2 (5 bases). The CDR3 spans 15 residues. Trimming pared 0 bases from V and 5 bases from J, leaving 13 bases between. The germline V gene encodes CDR1 SGHVS and CDR2 FQNEAQ. CDR3 DNA: TGTGCCAGCAGCTTAGCGGGAGTGGGTGGCGAGACCCAGTACTTC. This translates into CASSLAGVGGETQYF. The full variable domain, its missing parts supplied by reference TRBV7-8 and TRBJ2-5, is GAGVSQSPRYKVAKRGQDVALRCDPISGHVSLFWYQQALGQGPEFLTYFQNEAQLDKSGLPSDRFFAERPEGSVSTLKIQRTQQEDSAVYLCASSLAGVGGETQYFGPGTRLLVL.

This clonotype was detected many times. The chain carries TRBV5-1 and TRBJ2-7, with TRBD1 as a possible D gene (6 bases). The CDR3 has 15 residues. The V end lost 4 bases, the J end lost 3 bases, and 17 bases lay between the germline ends. The germline gives CDR1 SGHRS, CDR2 YFSETQ. CDR3 DNA sequence: TGCGCCAGCAGCCTGGGTTCAGGGGTTCACTACGAGCAGTACTTC. Amino acids: CASSLGSGVHYEQYF.